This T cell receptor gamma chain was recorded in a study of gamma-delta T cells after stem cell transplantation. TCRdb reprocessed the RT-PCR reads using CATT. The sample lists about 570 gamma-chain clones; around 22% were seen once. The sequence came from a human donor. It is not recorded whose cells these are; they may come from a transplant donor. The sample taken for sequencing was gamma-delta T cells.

The CDR3 region has the DNA TGTGCCACCTGGGATGGGGGCTATTATAAGAAACTCTTT. Protein: CATWDGGYYKKLF. The chain uses TRGV4 and TRGJ1 or TRGJ2. Germline CDR1 is EGSTGY and CDR2 is YDSYTSSV. This CDR3 has 13 amino acids. With V trimmed by 0 bases and J by 4 bases, 3 bases remained unmatched.